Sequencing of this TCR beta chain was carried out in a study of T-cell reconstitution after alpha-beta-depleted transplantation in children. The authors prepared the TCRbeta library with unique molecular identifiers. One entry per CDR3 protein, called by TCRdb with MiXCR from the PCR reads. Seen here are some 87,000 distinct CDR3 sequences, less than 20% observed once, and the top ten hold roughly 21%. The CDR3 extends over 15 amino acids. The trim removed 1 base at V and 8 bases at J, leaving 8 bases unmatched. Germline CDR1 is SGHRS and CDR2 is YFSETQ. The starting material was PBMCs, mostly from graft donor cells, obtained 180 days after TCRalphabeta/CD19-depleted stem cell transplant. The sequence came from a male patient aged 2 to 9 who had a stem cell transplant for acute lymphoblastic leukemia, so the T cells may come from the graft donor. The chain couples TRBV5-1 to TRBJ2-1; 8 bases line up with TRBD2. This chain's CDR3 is CASSLPGGPTDEQFF. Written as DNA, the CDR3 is TGCGCCAGCAGCTTGCCGGGGGGGCCCACCGATGAGCAGTTCTTC.